Presented here are 31 T cell receptor beta chains from one specimen sequenced in a study of cytotoxic CD8 clonotypes in ibrutinib-treated CLL. Repertoires were generated with immunoSEQ multiplex PCR, while TCRdb's copy carries only in-frame clones and drops some. The sample contains 49,000 or so clones, more than 45% of which appear only once. The material sequenced was PBMCs, taken after 12 months of ibrutinib treatment. The source of these receptors is a human donor with chronic lymphocytic leukemia.

There are a few counts of this clone. This chain joins TRBV5-4 and TRBJ1-1; D is unresolved. This CDR3 has 13 amino acids. From germline, CDR1 is SGHNT and CDR2 YYREEE (reference sequence). Trimming left V 4 bases short and J 3 bases short, with 10 bases between. The CDR3 coding sequence is TGTGCCAGCAGCCGAGGGAGGGACACTGAAGCTTTCTTT. Protein: CASSRGRDTEAFF. The full variable domain, rest sourced from reference TRBV5-4 and TRBJ1-1, is ETGVTQSPTHLIKTRGQQVTLRCSSQSGHNTVSWYQQALGQGPQFIFQYYREEENGRGNFPPRFSGLQFPNYSSELNVNALELDDSALYLCASSRGRDTEAFFGQGTRLTVV.

This clone was detected ten times or more. The chain recombines TRBV4-1 with TRBJ1-5; possible D gene TRBD1, 6 bases. This CDR3 is built from 14 residues. Germline lookup yields CDR1 MGHRA and CDR2 YSYEKL. Trimming took off 2 bases at V and 7 bases at J, with 12 bases between the two ends. For the CDR3, the DNA is TGCGCCAGCAGCCAAAGGACAGAGGACCAGCCCCAGCATTTT. Translation: CASSQRTEDQPQHF.

The chain joins TRBV6-1 to TRBJ2-7; 10 positions agree with TRBD1. Germline lookup yields CDR1 MNHNS and CDR2 SASEGT. J lost 6 bases, V lost 6 bases, and 5 bases had no gene match. The CDR3 sequence is 13 residues long. The CDR3 nucleotides read TGTGCCAGCAGGCGGGACAGGGGTGGCGAGCAGTACTTC. Its translation: CASRRDRGGEQYF.

Within the sample, this clone is medium-sized. This chain connects TRBV10-2 to TRBJ2-7; D is undetermined. This CDR3 has 13 amino acids. Germline CDR1 is WSHSY and CDR2 is SAAADI. V dropped 2 bases and J dropped 0 bases, with 5 bases sitting between them. The CDR3 loop is CASSETPSYEQYF. The CDR3 nucleotides read TGCGCCAGCAGTGAGACACCCTCCTACGAGCAGTACTTC.

This clone was seen ten or more times. The chain links TRBV7-3 to TRBJ1-1; D unresolved. The CDR3 runs to 13 residues. V lost 3 bases to trimming and J lost 4 bases, with 9 bases between them. Germline lookup yields CDR1 SGHTA and CDR2 FQGTGA. CDR3 coding DNA: TGTGCCAGCAGCTTTTCAGGCCTCACTGAAGCTTTCTTT. It codes for CASSFSGLTEAFF.

This clone occurred a few times. V usage is TRBV6-1 and J usage is TRBJ1-4, with TRBD1 as a possible D gene (5 bases). V was pared by 11 bases and J by 8 bases, with 21 bases between. Germline V gene data show CDR1 as MNHNS and CDR2 as SASEGT. This CDR3 has 14 amino acids. The CDR3 spells CAASRGEIREKLFF. In nucleotides, the CDR3 is TGTGCCGCCAGTAGAGGGGAAATCAGGGAAAAACTGTTTTTT.

The rearrangement uses TRBV18 and TRBJ2-1; TRBD1 or TRBD2 may be the D gene (5 bases each). V lost 4 bases, J lost 5 bases, and 9 bases lay in between. CDR1 and CDR2 (germline): KGHSH, LQKENI. This CDR3 spans 13 amino acids. In nucleotides, the CDR3 is TGTGCCAGCTCACAAGGGACCAACAATGAGCAGTTCTTC. The encoded protein is CASSQGTNNEQFF.

The chain combines TRBV7-9 with TRBJ2-2; D remains ambiguous. Trimming removed 5 bases at V and 5 bases at J, with 12 bases between. The CDR3 extends over 14 amino acids. Germline V gene sequence: CDR1 SEHNR, CDR2 FQNEAQ (reference sequence). CDR3 in amino acids: CASSAFPDTGELFF. CDR3 sequence (DNA): TGTGCCAGCAGCGCGTTCCCTGATACCGGGGAGCTGTTTTTT.

This chain links TRBV27 with TRBJ2-6, with D perhaps TRBD2 (5 bases). The CDR3 is 16 amino acids. Trimming shortened V by 2 bases and J by 1 base, and 9 bases separated the two germline ends. Germline loops: CDR1 MNHEY, CDR2 SMNVEV (reference sequence). The CDR3: CASSLGLSSGANVLTF. CDR3 in DNA: TGTGCCAGCAGTTTAGGACTGAGTTCTGGGGCCAACGTCCTGACTTTC. The complete variable domain, with remaining parts taken from reference TRBV27 and TRBJ2-6, reads EAQVTQNPRYLITVTGKKLTVTCSQNMNHEYMSWYRQDPGLGLRQIYYSMNVEVTDKGDVPEGYKVSRKEKRNFPLILESPSPNQTSLYFCASSLGLSSGANVLTFGAGSRLTVL.

In its sample, this clone was seen many times. The rearrangement joins TRBV6-6 to TRBJ2-2; D may be TRBD1 or TRBD2 (5 bases each). V dropped 5 bases and J dropped 7 bases, with 20 bases sitting between them. Germline assignment: CDR1 MNHNY and CDR2 SVGAGI (reference sequence). The CDR3 extends over 16 amino acids. CDR3 region: CASSPPPGTLGGELFF. The CDR3 region has the DNA TGTGCCAGCAGTCCCCCCCCGGGGACGCTGGGCGGGGAGCTGTTTTTT.

The chain uses TRBV7-2 and TRBJ1-5, with D perhaps matching TRBD1 (6 bases). Germline V lookup: CDR1 SGHTA, CDR2 FQGNSA. CDR3 length equals 14 residues. Trimming pared 5 bases from V and 7 bases from J, leaving 15 bases between. CDR3 in amino acids: CASSQGGVWQPQHF. DNA for the CDR3: TGTGCCAGCAGCCAAGGGGGGGTTTGGCAGCCCCAGCATTTT.

This clone was seen more than once but under ten times. The chain employs TRBV6-6 and TRBJ1-1, with 8 bases lining up with TRBD1. The germline CDR1 and CDR2 sequences are MNHNY and SVGAGI (reference sequence). The CDR3 covers 14 residues. V was pared by 6 bases and J by 1 base, with 4 bases of the junction left unmatched. DNA for the CDR3: TGTGCCAGCAGACCGACAGGGGCGAACACTGAAGCTTTCTTT. Amino acid sequence: CASRPTGANTEAFF.

The V and J genes are TRBV29-1 and TRBJ2-5; TRBD1 aligns across 8 bases. This CDR3 contains 16 residues. The junction had 8 bases not matched to a gene; V was cut back by 0 bases and J by 2 bases. Germline lookup yields CDR1 SQVTM and CDR2 ANQGSEA. CDR3 sequence: CSVEDGTGWRQETQYF. The CDR3 coding sequence is TGCAGCGTTGAAGACGGGACAGGCTGGAGGCAAGAGACCCAGTACTTC.

CDR3 bases: TGCAGCGTCAAAACAGACCCAGCGGTAGAGACCCAGTACTTC. Translated, it gives CSVKTDPAVETQYF. This sequence joins TRBV29-1 and TRBJ2-5; weak D call: TRBD2 (5 bases). The germline V and J ends were trimmed by 6 bases and 4 bases, with 18 bases remaining between them. The germline CDR1 and CDR2 sequences are SQVTM and ANQGSEA. The CDR3 runs to 14 residues.

This clone was counted between two and nine times. The V and J genes are TRBV7-9 and TRBJ2-1; D may be TRBD1 or TRBD2 (5 bases each). Germline values: CDR1 SEHNR, CDR2 FQNEAQ (reference sequence). V gave up 2 bases and J gave up 10 bases, with 9 bases separating them. The CDR3 extends over 12 amino acids. The CDR3 nucleotides are TGTGCCAGCAGCTTAAGCTGGGGGGAGCAGTTCTTC. As protein: CASSLSWGEQFF.

This clone occurred many times. This chain uses TRBV7-2 with TRBJ2-2; 7 bases align to TRBD2. This CDR3 has 13 amino acids. Trimming removed 4 bases from V and 6 bases from J; junction bases left unmatched: 2. Germline-derived CDR1 and CDR2 are SGHTA and FQGNSA. The CDR3 DNA follows: TGTGCCAGCAGCTACCGGGGGGCCGGGGAGCTGTTTTTT. The encoded protein is CASSYRGAGELFF.

V usage is TRBV6-1 and J usage is TRBJ1-1; TRBD1 might be the D (5 bases). The CDR3 loop spans 14 amino acids. Trimming took 7 bases from V and 3 from J, leaving 15 bases between them. Germline V gives CDR1 MNHNS, CDR2 SASEGT. The CDR3 coding sequence is TGTGCCAGCATCTTAAGGGGACGTTACACTGAAGCTTTCTTT. It translates to CASILRGRYTEAFF.

The CDR3 coding sequence is TGTGCCAGCAGCCCCGGGGTTCTGGGCCGCTATGGCTACACCTTC. It codes for CASSPGVLGRYGYTF. V and J are TRBV9 and TRBJ1-2; D uncertain. The V and J ends lost 4 bases and 4 bases respectively, with 17 bases between them. This CDR3 has 15 residues. Germline CDR1 reads SGDLS; CDR2 reads YYNGEE.

The genes are TRBV6-1 and TRBJ2-7; 7 positions agree with TRBD1. Trimming took 5 bases from V and 2 from J; bases not matched to a gene: 9. CDR1 and CDR2 (germline): MNHNS, SASEGT. The CDR3 has 15 amino acids. CDR3 bases: TGTGCCAGCAGTCTTACCGGGACAGAAACCTACGAGCAGTACTTC. Its translation is CASSLTGTETYEQYF.

The genes are TRBV29-1 and TRBJ1-2; D is uncertain. CDR1 and CDR2 (germline): SQVTM, ANQGSEA. The length of the CDR3 is 15 residues. Deletions cut 3 bases from V and 4 bases from J, with 18 bases between. The CDR3 protein is CSVDLGRRPGYGYTF. The CDR3 nucleotides are TGCAGCGTTGATTTAGGGAGACGCCCTGGCTATGGCTACACCTTC.

In this sample, this clone turned up a few times. J is TRBJ2-3 and V is TRBV18, with 9 bases aligning to TRBD1. V was clipped by 2 bases and J by 2 bases; unmatched bases: 5. The CDR3 loop spans 16 amino acids. From germline, CDR1 is KGHSH and CDR2 LQKENI. DNA of the CDR3: TGTGCCAGCTCACCAGGGACAGGGATAAACACAGATACGCAGTATTTT. Amino acid sequence: CASSPGTGINTDTQYF.

In its sample, this clone was seen many times. The J gene is TRBJ2-7, the V gene TRBV27, with D perhaps matching TRBD1 (5 bases). Germline values: CDR1 MNHEY, CDR2 SMNVEV (reference sequence). This CDR3 is built from 12 residues. Trimming left V 6 bases short and J 4 bases short, with 10 bases between. The CDR3 sequence: CASRTALYEQYF. CDR3 DNA sequence: TGTGCCAGCAGGACAGCACTTTACGAGCAGTACTTC.

This clone was detected once. This chain uses TRBV29-1 with TRBJ1-5; maybe TRBD1 (5 bases). Germline CDR1 is SQVTM and CDR2 is ANQGSEA. V was trimmed by 6 bases and J by 0 bases, leaving 12 bases between them. This CDR3 spans 14 amino acids. CDR3 bases: TGCAGCGTCAAAGGGGATAATAGCAATCAGCCCCAGCATTTT. Its translation is CSVKGDNSNQPQHF. Full variable domain (outside the CDR3, taken from reference TRBV29-1 and TRBJ1-5): SAVISQKPSRDICQRGTSLTIQCQVDSQVTMMFWYRQQPGQSLTLIATANQGSEATYESGFVIDKFPISRPNLTFSTLTVSNMSPEDSSIYLCSVKGDNSNQPQHFGDGTRLSIL.

This chain links TRBV11-2 with TRBJ2-7, with TRBD1 matching over 11 bases. Unmatched junction bases numbered 8, after V lost 4 bases and J lost 9 bases. The CDR3 loop spans 14 amino acids. Germline V gene sequence: CDR1 SGHAT, CDR2 FQNNGV. As DNA, the CDR3 is TGTGCCAGCAGCTACAAGGACAGGGGGCACGGGCAGTACTTC. Translating it yields CASSYKDRGHGQYF.

As DNA, the CDR3 is TGTGCCTGGAGTAGGGACGCTGACACTGAAGCTTTCTTT. It specifies CAWSRDADTEAFF. The chain couples TRBV30 to TRBJ1-1; TRBD1 is a possible D gene (5 bases). The CDR3 runs 13 residues. Germline values: CDR1 GTSNPN, CDR2 SVGIG (reference sequence). With 2 bases removed from V and 3 bases from J, the gap between germline ends came to 10 bases.

This clone was observed many times. The CDR3 loop reads CASSLQGAEQFF. In DNA form, the CDR3 reads TGTGCCAGCAGCCTACAGGGAGCTGAGCAGTTCTTC. The chain carries TRBV27 and TRBJ2-1, with D maybe TRBD1 (6 bases). The CDR3 has 12 amino acids. In germline, CDR1 is MNHEY, CDR2 SMNVEV (reference sequence). V was clipped by 6 bases and J by 9 bases, with 12 bases between them.

This clone was seen many times. The chain combines TRBV28 with TRBJ1-2; D is ambiguous. The length of the CDR3 is 12 residues. The V gene's germline CDR1 is MDHEN and CDR2 SYDVKM. Trimming cost V 10 bases and J 4 bases, with 13 bases left between them. For the CDR3, the DNA is TGTGCCATTATAAGGGAGGGCTATGGCTACACCTTC. This codes for CAIIREGYGYTF.

The chain uses TRBV28 and TRBJ2-2; 9 nucleotides align to TRBD1. The CDR3 sequence is 16 residues long. The trim removed 6 bases at V and 6 bases at J, leaving 11 bases unmatched. The V gene's germline CDR1 is MDHEN and CDR2 SYDVKM. The CDR3 here is CASRPPGQGFSGELFF. CDR3 sequence (DNA): TGTGCCAGCAGACCACCGGGACAGGGTTTCTCCGGGGAGCTGTTTTTT.

The V gene is TRBV28, the J gene TRBJ2-4; D call uncertain. This CDR3 has 16 residues. Germline-derived CDR1 and CDR2 are MDHEN and SYDVKM. V was shortened by 4 bases and J by 0 bases, with 13 bases between the two germline ends. The CDR3 here is CASSSGRTLAKNIQYF. As DNA, the CDR3 is TGTGCCAGCAGTTCAGGAAGAACTTTAGCCAAAAACATTCAGTACTTC.

The chain is built from TRBV28 and TRBJ1-4, with a tentative D call TRBD1 (6 bases). In germline, CDR1 is MDHEN, CDR2 SYDVKM. This CDR3 has 14 amino acids. Trimming took 8 bases from V and 8 from J, leaving 18 bases between them. The CDR3 protein is CASGHWGQDEKLFF. CDR3 DNA: TGTGCCAGCGGACATTGGGGGCAGGACGAAAAACTGTTTTTT.

This chain joins TRBV5-6 and TRBJ2-7, with 8 bases lining up with TRBD1. CDR1 is SGHDT, CDR2 YYEEEE, per germline. The CDR3 length is 12 residues. The V gene end was trimmed by 4 bases and the J gene end by 6 bases; junction bases not matched to a gene: 3. This CDR3 reads CASSPTGGEQYF. CDR3 nucleotides: TGTGCCAGCAGCCCAACAGGGGGCGAGCAGTACTTC.